A single sample is the source of the 10 T cell receptor beta chains below, sequenced in a study of blood T cell repertoires in COVID-19. The assay was immunoSEQ multiplex PCR, and TCRdb's table has in-frame clones only and misses some. The table lists about 54,000 clones, 75% to 95% of them singletons, with more than 6.5% in the top ten. Input material: peripheral blood. Receptors originate from a woman in her 40s with active COVID-19.

This clone was seen just once. The gene calls are TRBV21-1 and TRBJ2-5; the D call in the table, TRBD2, was not verified against the DNA. TRBV21-1 counts as a pseudogene. The CDR3 consists of 16 residues. The CDR3 bases are TGTGCCAGCAGCAAAGCGGACTCAGGACTACAAGAGACCCAGTACTTC. It is translated as CASSKADSGLQETQYF.

V usage is TRBV30 and J usage is TRBJ2-3, with D tentatively TRBD1 (6 bases). CDR1 is GTSNPN, CDR2 SVGIG, per germline (reference sequence). This CDR3 region has 12 residues. V lost 5 bases and J lost 8, with 14 bases in between. The chain's CDR3 is CAWGAGAGTQYF. CDR3 nucleotide sequence: TGTGCCTGGGGGGCAGGGGCGGGTACGCAGTATTTT.

The rearrangement joins TRBV19 to TRBJ1-1; possibly TRBD1 for D (6 bases). The germline V and J ends were trimmed by 2 bases and 7 bases, with 14 bases remaining between them. The CDR3 loop spans 14 amino acids. Germline assignment: CDR1 LNHDA and CDR2 SQIVND (reference sequence). In DNA, the CDR3 is TGTGCCAGTAGTATAAAGGCGGGGGCGGGTGAAGCTTTCTTT. Translating gives CASSIKAGAGEAFF.

The sample holds a few counts of this clone. J is TRBJ1-2 and V is TRBV19; no definite D call. V lost 4 bases and J 4 bases, leaving 13 bases between the germline ends. CDR1 and CDR2 (germline): LNHDA, SQIVND (reference sequence). This CDR3 comprises 14 residues. CDR3 coding DNA: TGTGCCAGTAGTACCCAGATTGGAGGCTATGGCTACACCTTC. Residues: CASSTQIGGYGYTF.

Written as DNA, the CDR3 is TGTGCCAGCAGCGCTGTGCGGGCTATGAACACTGAAGCTTTCTTT. Amino acids: CASSAVRAMNTEAFF. This chain joins TRBV7-9 and TRBJ1-1; no reliable D call. The germline V gene has CDR1 SEHNR and CDR2 FQNEAQ (reference sequence). V lost 5 bases to trimming and J lost 0 bases, with 13 bases between them. This CDR3 has 15 amino acids.

This chain joins TRBV9 and TRBJ2-2; TRBD2 matches at 14 bases. V lost 8 bases, J lost 5 bases, and 2 bases stayed unmatched. The CDR3 is 14 residues long. The germline gives CDR1 SGDLS, CDR2 YYNGEE. The CDR3 region has the DNA TGTGCCAGTGGGACTAGCGGGGGAACCGGGGAGCTGTTTTTT. Residues: CASGTSGGTGELFF.

This chain links TRBV27 with TRBJ1-4; unclear D gene. V was pared by 6 bases and J by 8 bases, with 16 bases between. Per the germline V gene, CDR1 is MNHEY and CDR2 is SMNVEV (reference sequence). CDR3 length: 14 amino acids. CDR3 region: CASSPRFGGEKLFF. DNA for the CDR3: TGTGCCAGCAGCCCCCGATTTGGAGGAGAAAAACTGTTTTTT.

This clone came up a few times. This chain links TRBV6-5 with TRBJ2-5; TRBD1 matches at 9 bases. Germline V gives CDR1 MNHEY, CDR2 SVGAGI. The CDR3 is 14 residues long. V was pared by 6 bases and J by 5 bases, with 7 bases of the junction left unmatched. This chain's CDR3 is CASSPDRGGETQYF. The CDR3 DNA reads TGTGCCAGCAGCCCGGACAGGGGCGGGGAGACCCAGTACTTC.

This sequence joins TRBV5-1 and TRBJ2-5; 11 nucleotides agree with TRBD1. The CDR3 is 15 amino acids. Trimming at V came to 3 bases and at J to 5 bases, leaving 6 bases not matched to a gene. Germline values: CDR1 SGHRS, CDR2 YFSETQ. For the CDR3, the DNA is TGCGCCAGCAGCTGGGGGGACAGGGGGATGGAGACCCAGTACTTC. As protein: CASSWGDRGMETQYF.

V and J are TRBV19 and TRBJ1-5, with TRBD1 identical over 10 bases. J lost 0 bases, V lost 6 bases, and 8 bases had no gene match. This CDR3 spans 17 amino acids. CDR1 is LNHDA and CDR2 is SQIVND in the germline V gene (reference sequence). The DNA of the CDR3 is TGTGCCAGTAGCTCCGGGACAGGGGTTTATAGCAATCAGCCCCAGCATTTT. It yields the protein CASSSGTGVYSNQPQHF.